The 5 T cell receptor beta chains given below trace back to one sample, sequenced in a study of T cells in Graves' hyperthyroidism and ophthalmopathy. TCR beta CDR3 sequences were amplified from RNA transcripts. Primed by the HTBI set, a first-round RT-PCR was run on the TCR CDR3. One entry per CDR3 protein results from TCRdb running MiXCR on the multiplex PCR reads. The table includes under 650,000 distinct CDR3 sequences, roughly 17% detected once. The sample taken for sequencing was blood. The receptors stem from a woman in her 30s with Graves' hyperthyroidism.

Many counts were recorded for this clonotype. The chain joins TRBV24-1 to TRBJ1-1; the D is unclear. Germline lookup yields CDR1 KGHDR and CDR2 SFDVKD. The V end was cut by 6 bases, the J end by 0 bases, with 19 bases between. This CDR3 contains 17 residues. Here the CDR3 reads CATSRSSYDGLNTEAFF. The CDR3, as DNA: TGTGCCACCAGTAGATCAAGTTATGACGGACTGAACACTGAAGCTTTCTTT.

The genes are TRBV11-2 and TRBJ1-1, with 10 positions matching TRBD1. CDR3 length: 14 amino acids. The V segment lost 4 bases and the J segment 8 bases; nucleotides outside the gene matches: 7. Germline CDR1 is SGHAT and CDR2 is FQNNGV. The CDR3 loop is CASSYGQGVGEAFF. The CDR3 bases are TGTGCCAGCAGCTACGGACAGGGGGTCGGGGAAGCTTTCTTT.

V is TRBV19 and J is TRBJ2-2; D possibly corresponds to TRBD2 (5 bases). Germline CDR1 LNHDA, CDR2 SQIVND (reference sequence). The CDR3 is 14 amino acids. V was clipped by 5 bases and J by 7 bases, with 14 bases between them. CDR3 loop: CASSSPERNGELFF. The CDR3 DNA is TGTGCCAGTAGTTCTCCCGAGCGGAACGGGGAGCTGTTTTTT.

This clonotype was observed at least ten times. The J gene is TRBJ1-1, the V gene TRBV18, with no clear D. V lost 4 bases and J 7 bases, leaving 13 bases between the germline ends. The germline V gene has CDR1 KGHSH and CDR2 LQKENI. The CDR3 totals 13 residues. The CDR3 loop is CASSRTDGDEAFF. The CDR3, as DNA: TGTGCCAGCTCACGGACGGACGGGGATGAAGCTTTCTTT. Variable domain in full (rest from reference TRBV18 and TRBJ1-1): NAGVMQNPRHLVRRRGQEARLRCSPMKGHSHVYWYRQLPEEGLKFMVYLQKENIIDESGMPKERFSAEFPKEGPSILRIQQVVRGDSAAYFCASSRTDGDEAFFGQGTRLTVV.

This clonotype was observed at least ten times. V and J are TRBV7-2 and TRBJ2-5; weak D call: TRBD2 (6 bases). There are 15 residues in the CDR3. The V end lost 1 base, the J end lost 5 bases, and 14 bases lay between the germline ends. Per the germline V gene, CDR1 is SGHTA and CDR2 is FQGNSA. This CDR3 is CASSLDGGHGETQYF. CDR3 coding DNA: TGTGCCAGCAGCTTAGATGGAGGGCACGGGGAGACCCAGTACTTC. Drawing the rest from reference TRBV7-2 and TRBJ2-5, the complete variable domain is GAGVSQSPSNKVTEKGKDVELRCDPISGHTALYWYRQSLGQGLEFLIYFQGNSAPDKSGLPSDRFSAERTGGSVSTLTIQRTQQEDSAVYLCASSLDGGHGETQYFGPGTRLLVL.